The T cell receptor beta chain described here comes from a study of spatial heterogeneity in lung cancer. TCR cDNA molecules were tagged individually, and each one carried a unique molecular identifier. Via MiXCR, TCRdb re-called the 5' RACE reads, giving one row per CDR3 protein. The sample lists 75,000 to 85,000 distinct CDR3 sequences, 15% to 20% occurring once. Time point reported: sample taken at primary tumor resection. Sequencing of whole RNA from tumor, nontumor lung or frozen PBMC involved no sorting. Samples were donated by 72 untreated early-stage non-small cell lung cancer patients. Germline V lookup: CDR1 SGHRS, CDR2 YFSETQ. Deletions cut 0 bases from V and 7 bases from J, with 16 bases between. This CDR3 is built from 15 residues.

The chain joins TRBV5-1 to TRBJ1-1; D not certain. The receptor's source is a male donor with early-stage non-small cell lung cancer. The source was PBMCs, collected at surgery. This CDR3 reads CASSLAVSGPSEAFF. The CDR3, as DNA: TGCGCCAGCAGCTTGGCCGTCAGTGGGCCGAGTGAAGCTTTCTTT. Supplemented by reference TRBV5-1 and TRBJ1-1, the full variable domain reads KAGVTQTPRYLIKTRGQQVTLSCSPISGHRSVSWYQQTPGQGLQFLFEYFSETQRNKGNFPGRFSGRQFSNSRSEMNVSTLELGDSALYLCASSLAVSGPSEAFFGQGTRLTVV.